Listed below are T cell receptor beta chains from one sample, sequenced in a study of a mutant IDH1 vaccine in newly diagnosed glioma. Sequencing used immunoSEQ multiplex PCR; TCRdb keeps in-frame clones, though not all of them. Among over 50,000 clones listed, about three quarters were seen once. No cognate antigen is known for these TCRs. The sample in question was PBMCs, obtained from a glioma patient whose treatment included an IDH1 peptide vaccine. These receptor sequences come from a woman aged 40 to 50 with glioma. Some clones in this sample may be carry-over from other donors' samples. Both conserved end residues are part of each CDR3. Fields, in order: J gene, D gene, V gene, clone size, CDR3 DNA, CDR3 protein. The D gene is left open where the match is weak. Clone size is not always given. Where it is, it says once, few, many or a class for expanded clones.

J gene: TRBJ1-2; D gene: -; V gene: TRBV10-3; clone size: -; CDR3 DNA: TGTGCCATCAGTGACGCGATCGGGGGCAGTAACTATGGCTACACCTTC; CDR3 protein: CAISDAIGGSNYGYTF
J gene: TRBJ1-2; D gene: -; V gene: TRBV18; clone size: -; CDR3 DNA: TGTGCCAGCTCACCGATGACAGACGTATCGAACGGCTACACCTTC; CDR3 protein: CASSPMTDVSNGYTF
J gene: TRBJ1-2; D gene: -; V gene: TRBV27; clone size: few; CDR3 DNA: TGTGCCAGCAGTCCCCCGGGCCCGGGGTTATATGGCTACACCTTC; CDR3 protein: CASSPPGPGLYGYTF
J gene: TRBJ2-5; D gene: -; V gene: TRBV11-1; clone size: -; CDR3 DNA: TGTGCCAGCAGCTTTGGGGGGCCTCTAGGAGAGACCCAGTACTTC; CDR3 protein: CASSFGGPLGETQYF
J gene: TRBJ1-2; D gene: -; V gene: TRBV6-1; clone size: few; CDR3 DNA: TGTGCCAGCATGGGGAGTCAGGTGGGGTATGGCTACACCTTC; CDR3 protein: CASMGSQVGYGYTF
J gene: TRBJ2-3; D gene: -; V gene: TRBV7-6; clone size: -; CDR3 DNA: TGTGCCAGCAGCTTAGGGACCAGTAGAACAGATACGCAGTATTTT; CDR3 protein: CASSLGTSRTDTQYF
J gene: TRBJ1-5; D gene: TRBD1; V gene: TRBV6-8; clone size: -; CDR3 DNA: TGTGCCAGCAGAAAATCTGGGACAGCCCATCAGCCCCAGCATTTT; CDR3 protein: CASRKSGTAHQPQHF
J gene: TRBJ1-1; D gene: -; V gene: TRBV15; clone size: -; CDR3 DNA: TGTGCCACCAGCCAAGGGACGGGTAAGAACACTGAAGCTTTCTTT; CDR3 protein: CATSQGTGKNTEAFF
J gene: TRBJ1-1; D gene: TRBD1; V gene: TRBV4-3; clone size: -; CDR3 DNA: TGCGCCAGCAGCGCCGGGACAGGGGGTATGAACACTGAAGCTTTCTTT; CDR3 protein: CASSAGTGGMNTEAFF
J gene: TRBJ1-6; D gene: TRBD1; V gene: TRBV5-4; clone size: -; CDR3 DNA: TGTGCCAGCAGCGCGGGACAGGGAAGTTCACCCCTCCACTTT; CDR3 protein: CASSAGQGSSPLHF
J gene: TRBJ1-1; D gene: TRBD1; V gene: TRBV5-1; clone size: -; CDR3 DNA: TGCGCCAGCAGCTTGGCCCCTTGGACAGGGCCAAACACTGAAGCTTTCTTT; CDR3 protein: CASSLAPWTGPNTEAFF
J gene: TRBJ2-1; D gene: TRBD1; V gene: TRBV7-8; clone size: -; CDR3 DNA: TGTGCCAGCAGCTCCCCACAGGGGATTGAGCAGTTCTTC; CDR3 protein: CASSSPQGIEQFF
J gene: TRBJ1-3; D gene: -; V gene: TRBV29-1; clone size: once; CDR3 DNA: TGCAGCGTTGAAGCCGGAGGAAACACCATATATTTT; CDR3 protein: CSVEAGGNTIYF
J gene: TRBJ1-2; D gene: -; V gene: TRBV27; clone size: -; CDR3 DNA: TGTGCCAGCAGTCTGACAGGACACTATGGCTACACCTTC; CDR3 protein: CASSLTGHYGYTF
J gene: TRBJ1-1; D gene: -; V gene: TRBV5-6; clone size: few; CDR3 DNA: TGTGCCAGCAGCGGTTCACCCACCCAGGGGCGAGTGTTGAGGACTGAAGCTTTCTTT; CDR3 protein: CASSGSPTQGRVLRTEAFF
J gene: TRBJ2-1; D gene: -; V gene: TRBV5-1; clone size: -; CDR3 DNA: TGCGCCAGCAGCTTGGGGCAGTACAATGAGCAGTTCTTC; CDR3 protein: CASSLGQYNEQFF
J gene: TRBJ2-3; D gene: -; V gene: TRBV19; clone size: -; CDR3 DNA: TGTGCCAGTAGTATCACGGGCCTGGCAGATACGCAGTATTTT; CDR3 protein: CASSITGLADTQYF
J gene: TRBJ1-1; D gene: TRBD1; V gene: TRBV9; clone size: -; CDR3 DNA: TGTGCCAGCAGCCCCGGGACAGGGGGCGATCGAGCTTTCTTT; CDR3 protein: CASSPGTGGDRAFF
J gene: TRBJ2-7; D gene: -; V gene: TRBV2; clone size: -; CDR3 DNA: TGTGCCAGCAGCCAAACAGGGTTGGGCTACGAGCAGTACTTC; CDR3 protein: CASSQTGLGYEQYF
J gene: TRBJ2-7; D gene: -; V gene: TRBV30; clone size: -; CDR3 DNA: TGTGCCTGGAGCGAAACAGGGATCTACGAGCAGTACTTC; CDR3 protein: CAWSETGIYEQYF
J gene: TRBJ1-4; D gene: -; V gene: TRBV11-2; clone size: -; CDR3 DNA: TGTGCCAGCAGCTTCTGGGCAGGGACTAATGAAAAACTGTTTTTT; CDR3 protein: CASSFWAGTNEKLFF
J gene: TRBJ2-7; D gene: TRBD1; V gene: TRBV28; clone size: -; CDR3 DNA: TGTGCCAGCAGTCCGGCAGGGACAGGGCATTACTACGAGCAGTACTTC; CDR3 protein: CASSPAGTGHYYEQYF
J gene: TRBJ1-2; D gene: TRBD1; V gene: TRBV19; clone size: -; CDR3 DNA: TGTGCCAGTAGTTCCACAGGGGACAACTATGGCTACACCTTC; CDR3 protein: CASSSTGDNYGYTF
J gene: TRBJ1-1; D gene: -; V gene: TRBV7-2; clone size: -; CDR3 DNA: TGTGCCAGCAGCTTAGGGGCCAGAACCACTGAAGCTTTCTTT; CDR3 protein: CASSLGARTTEAFF